A selection of T cell receptor beta chains follows, all from one sample in a study of T cell responses to AZD1222 COVID-19 vaccine. Sequencing used immunoSEQ multiplex PCR; TCRdb keeps in-frame clones, though not all of them. The sample shows approximately 150,000 clones, about 90% of them seen only once. The source material was peripheral blood, sampled on day 0 of AZD1222 vaccination. The receptors stem from an adult in good health. The CDR3 runs from the conserved cysteine through the conserved F or W. Fields, in order: clone size, J gene, D gene, V gene, CDR3 protein, CDR3 DNA. D genes are given only for firm matches. Clone sizes are given selectively: once, few, many, or a class where the clone is expanded.

>.|TRBJ2-3|TRBD2|TRBV28
CASSLGEKTSGSLNF
TGTGCCAGCAGTTTAGGGGAAAAGACTAGCGGGAGTCTGAATTTT
>.|TRBJ1-1|.|TRBV25-1
CASSRDAEAFF
TGTGCCAGCAGTCGGGACGCTGAAGCTTTCTTT
>.|TRBJ2-1|TRBD2|TRBV3-1/TRBV3-2
CASSQGLSAGGAYNEQFF
TGTGCCAGCAGCCAAGGATTATCTGCGGGAGGGGCCTACAATGAGCAGTTCTTC
>.|TRBJ2-5|TRBD2|TRBV6-2/TRBV6-3
CASSTLAGSNPFQETQYF
TGTGCCAGCAGTACACTAGCGGGAAGCAACCCGTTCCAAGAGACCCAGTACTTC
>.|TRBJ2-1|TRBD2|TRBV6-6
CASSYGLAGYNEQFF
TGTGCCAGCAGTTACGGGCTAGCGGGGTACAATGAGCAGTTCTTC
>.|TRBJ1-2|.|TRBV13
CASRPGQNYGYTF
TGTGCCAGCAGGCCCGGACAGAACTATGGCTACACCTTC
>.|TRBJ1-2|.|TRBV4-1
CASSQGPGVKDGYTF
TGCGCCAGCAGCCAAGGACCGGGCGTTAAGGATGGCTACACCTTC
>.|TRBJ1-6|.|TRBV6-2/TRBV6-3
CASSRDGRNSPLHF
TGTGCCAGCAGTCGGGACGGGCGAAATTCACCCCTCCACTTT
>.|TRBJ2-3|.|TRBV4-3
CASSQKGRLFTDTQYF
TGCGCCAGCAGCCAGAAGGGACGGCTTTTCACAGATACGCAGTATTTT
>.|TRBJ2-7|TRBD2|TRBV3-1/TRBV3-2
CASSLAGGTYEQYF
TGTGCCAGCAGCCTAGCGGGAGGGACCTACGAGCAGTACTTC
>.|TRBJ2-5|TRBD2|TRBV7-9
CASSPGTSGGYRETQYF
TGTGCCAGCAGCCCCGGGACTAGCGGGGGGTATAGGGAGACCCAGTACTTC
>.|TRBJ2-5|TRBD2|TRBV2
CASSEGLAGGTQYF
TGTGCCAGCAGTGAGGGGCTAGCGGGGGGGACCCAGTACTTC
>once|TRBJ1-2|.|TRBV6-2/TRBV6-3
CASSYSRSRQDHPYNYGYTF
TGTGCCAGCAGTTACTCCAGATCCCGCCAGGACCATCCTTATAACTATGGCTACACCTTC
>.|TRBJ2-7|.|TRBV13
CASSSGPLEQYF
TGTGCCAGCAGCTCAGGCCCCCTCGAGCAGTACTTC
>once|TRBJ2-7|.|TRBV4-1
CASSQEGRGGVNEQYF
TGCGCCAGCAGCCAAGAGGGGAGAGGGGGTGTCAACGAGCAGTACTTC
>.|TRBJ2-3|.|TRBV2
CAFTLGRVVDTQYF
TGTGCCTTTACCCTCGGGAGAGTGGTAGATACGCAGTATTTT
>.|TRBJ2-3|TRBD2|TRBV11-2
CASSLRNGREITDTQYF
TGTGCCAGCAGCTTACGGAACGGGCGGGAGATCACAGATACGCAGTATTTT
>.|TRBJ1-1|.|TRBV28
CATYTDENTEAFF
TGTGCCACCTACACCGATGAGAACACTGAAGCTTTCTTT
>.|TRBJ1-2|.|TRBV29-1
CSADYSHGTPDGYTF
TGCAGCGCCGACTATTCACACGGGACCCCTGATGGCTACACCTTC
>.|TRBJ2-2|.|TRBV5-1
CASSFSPGELFF
TGCGCCAGCAGCTTTAGTCCCGGGGAGCTGTTTTTT
>.|TRBJ1-5|TRBD1|TRBV7-9
CASSGDSYSNQPQHF
TGTGCCAGCAGCGGGGACAGCTATAGCAATCAGCCCCAGCATTTT
>.|TRBJ1-5|.|TRBV5-1
CASSTGDSNQPQHF
TGCGCCAGCAGCACGGGAGATAGCAATCAGCCCCAGCATTTT
>.|TRBJ1-6|.|TRBV25-1
CASSERRGSPLHF
TGTGCCAGCAGTGAACGAAGGGGTTCACCCCTCCACTTT
>.|TRBJ1-2|.|TRBV7-2
CASRPGGMTSYGYTF
TGTGCCAGTCGCCCCGGGGGTATGACCTCCTATGGCTACACCTTC
>.|TRBJ1-1|.|TRBV5-1
CASSRWTDPNTEAFF
TGCGCCAGCAGCCGCTGGACCGACCCCAACACTGAAGCTTTCTTT
>.|TRBJ2-3|.|TRBV11-2
CASSLGRLSSTDTQYF
TGTGCCAGCAGCTTAGGCAGACTCTCTAGCACAGATACGCAGTATTTT
>.|TRBJ1-5|.|TRBV27
CASSLAGSNQPQHF
TGTGCCAGCAGTCTGGCGGGGAGCAATCAGCCCCAGCATTTT
>.|TRBJ1-1|TRBD1|TRBV19
CASRDREGTEAFF
TGTGCCAGTAGAGACAGGGAGGGCACTGAAGCTTTCTTT
>few|TRBJ1-1|.|TRBV7-2
CASSLLGTSNTEAFF
TGTGCCAGCAGCTTATTGGGCACCTCGAACACTGAAGCTTTCTTT
>.|TRBJ2-7|.|TRBV3-1/TRBV3-2
CASSQGLGGAGDEQYF
TGTGCCAGCAGCCAAGGATTGGGGGGGGCCGGGGACGAGCAGTACTTC
>few|TRBJ1-4|TRBD1|TRBV6-1
CASSEGSGGQTTFF
TGTGCCAGCAGTGAAGGGTCAGGGGGACAAACTACGTTTTTT
>.|TRBJ2-3|TRBD2|TRBV7-2
CASSQRSGGDTDTQYF
TGTGCCAGCAGCCAGCGAAGCGGGGGTGACACAGATACGCAGTATTTT
>.|TRBJ2-1|TRBD2|TRBV4-1
CASSANPSGGPYNEQFF
TGCGCCAGCAGTGCGAACCCCTCGGGGGGACCCTACAATGAGCAGTTCTTC
>.|TRBJ2-3|.|TRBV3-1/TRBV3-2
CASSHAGLVLKGTDTQYF
TGTGCCAGCAGCCACGCGGGACTGGTCCTAAAGGGCACAGATACGCAGTATTTT
>.|TRBJ1-2|.|TRBV28
CASSFLHGYTF
TGTGCCAGCAGTTTTCTGCATGGCTACACCTTC
>.|TRBJ2-1|.|TRBV5-1
CASSREPSALKTNEQFF
TGCGCCAGCAGCCGCGAGCCTAGCGCACTTAAGACCAATGAGCAGTTCTTC
>.|TRBJ1-2|TRBD1|TRBV28
CASSAPLGQGKGSYTF
TGTGCCAGCAGCGCCCCGCTGGGACAGGGCAAGGGAAGCTACACCTTC
>.|TRBJ1-6|TRBD1|TRBV30
CAWTGDRGLNSPLHF
TGTGCCTGGACTGGGGACAGGGGGCTGAATTCACCCCTCCACTTT
>few|TRBJ1-2|.|TRBV6-5
CASTPPGPGYTF
TGTGCCAGCACCCCACCCGGTCCTGGCTACACCTTC
>once|TRBJ2-3|.|TRBV18
CASSGVVSGTDTQYF
TGTGCCAGCTCCGGGGTGGTCAGCGGTACAGATACGCAGTATTTT
>.|TRBJ1-5|TRBD1|TRBV30
CAWARGDQPQHF
TGTGCCTGGGCCAGGGGGGATCAGCCCCAGCATTTT
>.|TRBJ1-1|.|TRBV13
CASSLGRDTEAFF
TGTGCCAGCAGCTTAGGGCGGGACACTGAAGCTTTCTTT
>.|TRBJ2-7|.|TRBV3-1/TRBV3-2
CASSPRPSRGGDEQYF
TGTGCCAGCAGCCCCAGACCGTCCAGGGGAGGCGACGAGCAGTACTTC
>.|TRBJ2-3|TRBD2|TRBV24-1
CATQLAGAGLTDTQYF
TGTGCCACTCAACTAGCGGGAGCGGGCCTCACAGATACGCAGTATTTT
>.|TRBJ1-6|.|TRBV28
CASSLFRRGNSPLHF
TGTGCCAGCAGTTTATTCCGCAGGGGAAATTCACCCCTCCACTTT
>.|TRBJ2-5|.|TRBV5-1
CASSMAGTPEKETQYF
TGCGCCAGCAGCATGGCCGGGACACCTGAGAAAGAGACCCAGTACTTC
>.|TRBJ1-5|.|TRBV7-2
CASRTTGQHYSNQPQHF
TGTGCCAGCAGGACAACAGGACAGCACTATAGCAATCAGCCCCAGCATTTT
>.|TRBJ2-7|TRBD1|TRBV10-3
CAISEGDRVTYEQYF
TGTGCCATCAGTGAGGGGGACAGGGTAACCTACGAGCAGTACTTC
>.|TRBJ2-3|.|TRBV19
CASSRTAGTDTQYF
TGTGCCAGTAGCCGGACTGCCGGCACAGATACGCAGTATTTT
>once|TRBJ1-2|TRBD1|TRBV6-5
CASSLLGQANGYTF
TGTGCCAGCAGTCTGCTAGGACAGGCTAACGGCTACACCTTC
>.|TRBJ1-2|TRBD1|TRBV9
CASSAGQGGYGYTF
TGTGCCAGCAGCGCGGGACAGGGCGGGTATGGCTACACCTTC
>.|TRBJ2-7|.|TRBV6-5
CASSSSDGPYEQYF
TGTGCCAGCAGTTCCTCGGACGGACCCTACGAGCAGTACTTC
>.|TRBJ1-2|TRBD1|TRBV3-1/TRBV3-2
CASRNQGAHGYTF
TGTGCCAGCAGAAACCAGGGGGCCCATGGCTACACCTTC
>.|TRBJ2-3|.|TRBV6-2/TRBV6-3
CASSWQHGDTQYF
TGTGCCAGCAGTTGGCAACACGGAGATACGCAGTATTTT
>.|TRBJ2-7|.|TRBV4-2
CASSQESGQITYEQYF
TGTGCCAGCAGCCAAGAAAGCGGGCAGATAACCTACGAGCAGTACTTC
>.|TRBJ2-5|.|TRBV14
CASSQPLETQYF
TGTGCCAGCAGCCAACCCCTGGAGACCCAGTACTTC
>few|TRBJ1-1|.|TRBV2
CASSGTSGTEAFF
TGTGCCAGCAGCGGGACATCCGGCACTGAAGCTTTCTTT
>.|TRBJ2-3|.|TRBV12-5
CARGDGDTQYF
TGTGCTAGGGGGGATGGGGATACGCAGTATTTT
>.|TRBJ2-3|.|TRBV7-3
CASSLGQASTDTQYF
TGTGCCAGCAGCCTGGGCCAGGCTAGCACAGATACGCAGTATTTT
>.|TRBJ1-1|TRBD1|TRBV19
CASSSGQVMNTEAFF
TGTGCCAGTAGTTCGGGACAGGTCATGAACACTGAAGCTTTCTTT